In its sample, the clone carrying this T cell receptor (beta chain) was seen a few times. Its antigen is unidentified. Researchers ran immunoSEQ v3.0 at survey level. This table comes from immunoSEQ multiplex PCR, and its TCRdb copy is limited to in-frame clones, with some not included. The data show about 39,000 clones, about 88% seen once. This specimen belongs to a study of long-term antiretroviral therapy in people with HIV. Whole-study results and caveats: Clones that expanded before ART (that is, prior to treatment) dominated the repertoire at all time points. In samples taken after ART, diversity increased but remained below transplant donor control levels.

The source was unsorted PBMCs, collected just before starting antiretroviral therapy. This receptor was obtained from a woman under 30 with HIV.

The CDR3 nucleotides are TGTGCCAGTAGTCCGATGAGGGCAGGGAGCAATCAGCCCCAGCATTTT. This sequence encodes CASSPMRAGSNQPQHF. The rearrangement joins TRBV19 to TRBJ1-5; a possible D gene is TRBD1 (5 bases). Germline CDR1 is LNHDA and CDR2 is SQIVND (reference sequence). The CDR3 runs to 16 residues. Trimming removed 5 bases from V and 1 base from J, with 15 bases in between.